This T cell receptor beta chain originates from a study of cytomegalovirus exposure and HLA in healthy donors. Overall study results and limits: As confirmed in vitro, three CMV-associated chains were specific for CMV antigens. By a later analysis, the bulk of CMV-associated TCR beta chains appeared HLA-restricted. Follow-up analysis later connected one missense variant in DCLRE1C with trimming of TCR beta V- and J-genes. Within an earlier analysis, most TCR beta V segments proved productive either about 87% or about 30% of the time.

Remarks on this clone: Its target is unknown.

Trimming took off 4 bases at V and 0 bases at J, with 17 bases between the two ends. The CDR3 consists of 16 residues. Germline lookup yields CDR1 SQVTM and CDR2 ANQGSEA. Vbeta (60) and Jbeta (13) primers were used in the PCR. TCRdb keeps only in-frame clones here, not all; method: immunoSEQ multiplex PCR. Of about 110,000 clones in the sample, 80% to 85% were seen once. This TCR came from a woman between 55 and 75 years old in good health and CMV-seropositive. The J gene is TRBJ2-3, the V gene TRBV29-1; tentatively, D is TRBD1 (7 bases). The sample comprised PBMCs. CDR3 sequence: CSVGPQGGASTDTQYF. In nucleotides, the CDR3 is TGCAGCGTTGGGCCCCAGGGGGGCGCGAGCACAGATACGCAGTATTTT.